This T cell receptor beta chain emerged from a study of cytomegalovirus exposure and HLA in healthy donors. Overall study findings and caveats: The authors later found HLA-associated TCR beta chains more clonally expanded than equally common others.

Primers for the PCR totalled 60 Vbeta and 13 Jbeta. Repertoires were generated with immunoSEQ multiplex PCR, while TCRdb's copy carries only in-frame clones and drops some. This table has about 60,000 clones, under 85% appearing once. As regards this clone: No antigen is known for it.

This TCR was recovered from a man aged 45-65 years in good health and CMV-seronegative. Material: PBMCs.

The CDR3 DNA reads as TGCGCCAGCAGCTTGGCGGGGGGAGCGGTAAACTCCTACGAGCAGTACTTC. It codes for CASSLAGGAVNSYEQYF. The chain links TRBV5-1 to TRBJ2-7; 7 nucleotides align to TRBD2. Germline CDR1 reads SGHRS; CDR2 reads YFSETQ. V lost 0 bases and J lost 0; bases outside the gene matches: 9. The CDR3 totals 17 residues. The full variable domain, its missing parts supplied by reference TRBV5-1 and TRBJ2-7, is KAGVTQTPRYLIKTRGQQVTLSCSPISGHRSVSWYQQTPGQGLQFLFEYFSETQRNKGNFPGRFSGRQFSNSRSEMNVSTLELGDSALYLCASSLAGGAVNSYEQYFGPGTRLTVT.